The 32 T cell receptor beta chains below come from one sample, sequenced in a study of T-cell reconstitution after alpha-beta-depleted transplantation in children. Using unique molecular identifiers, the investigators prepared the TCRbeta library. TCRdb fed the PCR reads into MiXCR, producing one record per CDR3 protein. This table has fewer than 1 million distinct CDR3 sequences, around 15% appearing once. The starting material was PBMCs, mostly from graft donor cells, obtained 360 days after TCRalphabeta/CD19-depleted stem cell transplant. These receptors originate from a male patient aged 10 to 17 who had a stem cell transplant for acute lymphoblastic leukemia, so the T cells may come from the graft donor.

This clonotype occurred a few times. The chain has TRBV25-1 and TRBJ1-1; perhaps TRBD1 as D (6 bases). The CDR3 length is 14 residues. With 3 bases removed from V and 7 bases from J, the gap between germline ends came to 15 bases. Germline V lookup: CDR1 MGHDK, CDR2 SYGVNS. CDR3 coding DNA: TGTGCCAGCAGTGAGACAGGCCTGGCCCGTGAAGCTTTCTTT. It specifies CASSETGLAREAFF.

This clonotype occurred once. V and J are TRBV3-1 and TRBJ2-3; D is unresolved. Per the germline V gene, CDR1 is LGHDT and CDR2 is YNNKEL (reference sequence). V was pared by 4 bases and J by 4 bases, with 15 bases between. This CDR3 is 15 amino acids long. In DNA form, the CDR3 reads TGTGCCAGCAGCCGCGACATATTCGGATCAGATACGCAGTATTTT. It yields the protein CASSRDIFGSDTQYF.

The rearrangement uses TRBV7-3 and TRBJ2-3; no definite D call. V lost 3 bases, J lost 4 bases, and 11 bases lay in between. The CDR3 totals 14 residues. The germline V gene has CDR1 SGHTA and CDR2 FQGTGA. The CDR3 reads CASSLVAVADTQYF. CDR3 coding DNA: TGTGCCAGCAGCTTGGTGGCCGTGGCAGATACGCAGTATTTT.

J is TRBJ2-7 and V is TRBV20-1; TRBD1 or TRBD2 may be the D gene (5 bases each). The germline V gene encodes CDR1 DFQATT and CDR2 SNEGSKA (reference sequence). Trimming cost V 3 bases and J 7 bases, with 16 bases left between them. The CDR3 spans 13 residues. CDR3 protein: CSASGDHTWEQYF. DNA of the CDR3: TGCAGTGCTAGTGGGGACCATACCTGGGAGCAGTACTTC.

The chain carries TRBV28 and TRBJ2-7; 8 bases map to TRBD2. CDR3 length: 15 residues. The ends lost 3 bases at V and 3 bases at J; junction bases unmatched: 7. Per germline, CDR1 MDHEN and CDR2 SYDVKM. As DNA, the CDR3 is TGTGCCAGCAGTTTCGCGGGGGGAAATTACTACGAGCAGTACTTC. It specifies CASSFAGGNYYEQYF.

The chain joins TRBV29-1 to TRBJ2-1; D possibly matches TRBD1 or TRBD2 (6 bases each). Trimming pared 4 bases from V and 9 bases from J, leaving 13 bases between. Looked up from germline, CDR1 is SQVTM and CDR2 is ANQGSEA. The CDR3 has 12 amino acids. The CDR3 region is CSVVRGAAEQFF. CDR3 coding DNA: TGCAGCGTTGTTAGGGGGGCTGCTGAGCAGTTCTTC.

This clonotype was detected only a few times. This chain joins TRBV27 and TRBJ1-5, with TRBD1 matching 9 bases. CDR3 length: 14 residues. Germline lookup yields CDR1 MNHEY and CDR2 SMNVEV (reference sequence). Losses at the gene ends were 3 bases for V and 6 bases for J; bases not matched to a gene: 3. In DNA form, the CDR3 reads TGTGCCAGCAGTTTCGGACAGGGGACTCAGCCCCAGCATTTT. It translates to CASSFGQGTQPQHF.

This chain joins TRBV29-1 and TRBJ1-2; D unresolved. The germline gives CDR1 SQVTM, CDR2 ANQGSEA. The CDR3 runs to 15 residues. V was clipped by 1 base and J by 1 base, with 13 bases between them. The CDR3 sequence: CSVEGDRGINYGYTF. In DNA form, the CDR3 reads TGCAGCGTTGAAGGAGATAGAGGGATTAACTATGGCTACACCTTC.

The chain has TRBV20-1 and TRBJ2-7; D call uncertain. This CDR3 comprises 12 residues. V dropped 1 base and J dropped 3 bases, with 7 bases sitting between them. Germline assignment: CDR1 DFQATT and CDR2 SNEGSKA (reference sequence). This CDR3 is CSARVSGYEQYF. CDR3 bases: TGCAGTGCTAGAGTTTCGGGCTACGAGCAGTACTTC.

This clonotype occurred a few times. The chain has TRBV4-1 and TRBJ2-1, with TRBD1 matching 12 bases. The CDR3 is made up of 17 amino acids. Germline V gene lookup returns CDR1 MGHRA and CDR2 YSYEKL. V dropped 2 bases and J dropped 6; count of bases not matched to a gene: 8. This chain's CDR3 is CASSQRVGTGGSNEQFF. In DNA form, the CDR3 reads TGCGCCAGCAGCCAAAGGGTTGGGACAGGGGGCTCCAATGAGCAGTTCTTC.

This clonotype was observed a few times. This chain joins TRBV25-1 and TRBJ2-5; no clear D gene. V shed 0 bases and J shed 5 bases, with 7 bases lying between them. The CDR3 is 13 residues long. Germline loops: CDR1 MGHDK, CDR2 SYGVNS. The DNA for the CDR3 is TGTGCCAGCAGTGAATATCTGTGGGAGACCCAGTACTTC. Protein: CASSEYLWETQYF. Drawing the rest from reference TRBV25-1 and TRBJ2-5, the complete variable domain is EADIYQTPRYLVIGTGKKITLECSQTMGHDKMYWYQQDPGMELHLIHYSYGVNSTEKGDLSSESTVSRIRTEHFPLTLESARPSHTSQYLCASSEYLWETQYFGPGTRLLVL.

The chain employs TRBV25-1 and TRBJ2-5, with TRBD1 as a possible D gene (5 bases). Trimming cost V 6 bases and J 2 bases, with 16 bases left between them. Germline CDR1 MGHDK, CDR2 SYGVNS. This CDR3 has 15 residues. CDR3 nucleotides: TGTGCCAGCAGGAGGATAAAAGGGGAACAAGAGACCCAGTACTTC. This translates into CASRRIKGEQETQYF.

V gene TRBV7-3 combines with J gene TRBJ2-3; no clear D gene. The CDR3 consists of 14 residues. Deletions cut 1 base from V and 2 bases from J, with 7 bases between. Per germline, CDR1 SGHTA and CDR2 FQGTGA. DNA for the CDR3: TGTGCCAGCAGCTTAAATGACGACACAGATACGCAGTATTTT. Protein sequence: CASSLNDDTDTQYF.

The sample holds a few counts of this clonotype. The chain couples TRBV15 to TRBJ2-3; D gene unclear. Trimming cost V 0 bases and J 3 bases, with 13 bases left between them. The CDR3 runs 16 residues. Germline assignment: CDR1 LNHNV and CDR2 YYDKDF (reference sequence). The CDR3 loop reads CATSRDPRIGTDTQYF. CDR3 sequence (DNA): TGTGCCACCAGCAGAGATCCCCGGATCGGAACAGATACGCAGTATTTT.

This clonotype has a handful of counts. This rearrangement joins TRBV20-1 to TRBJ2-3; 12 bases match TRBD2. The junction had 8 bases not matched to a gene; V was cut back by 0 bases and J by 1 base. The CDR3 is 18 amino acids. Germline V CDR1 and CDR2: DFQATT, SNEGSKA (reference sequence). The DNA for the CDR3 is TGCAGTGCTAGAGACTTTTGGACTAGCGGGAAACGCACAGATACGCAGTATTTT. Its translation is CSARDFWTSGKRTDTQYF.

This clonotype showed up many times. The chain carries TRBV20-1 and TRBJ2-3, with D perhaps being TRBD1 or TRBD2 (5 bases each). The V gene's germline CDR1 is DFQATT and CDR2 SNEGSKA (reference sequence). This CDR3 is 15 amino acids long. The CDR3 nucleotides read TGCAGGGGGGTAGTTCCCGGATACAGCACAGATACGCAGTATTTT. Amino acid sequence: CRGVVPGYSTDTQYF.

CDR3 region: CASSQDEGGTGNTIYF. CDR3 nucleotides: TGCGCCAGCAGCCAAGATGAAGGCGGTACTGGAAACACCATATATTTT. The V call is TRBV4-1, the J call TRBJ1-3, with D unclear. Germline lookup yields CDR1 MGHRA and CDR2 YSYEKL. The CDR3 totals 16 residues. The V end lost 0 bases, the J end lost 2 bases, and 11 bases lay between the germline ends.

The chain couples TRBV18 to TRBJ2-3; TRBD2 is a possible D gene (5 bases). V gave up 2 bases and J gave up 6 bases, with 18 bases separating them. The CDR3 is 16 residues long. CDR1 is KGHSH and CDR2 is LQKENI in the germline V gene. The CDR3 is CASSPEGYPSGDTQYF. The DNA for the CDR3 is TGTGCCAGCTCACCAGAGGGCTACCCAAGTGGGGATACGCAGTATTTT. Combining the CDR3 with reference TRBV18 and TRBJ2-3 gives the whole variable domain NAGVMQNPRHLVRRRGQEARLRCSPMKGHSHVYWYRQLPEEGLKFMVYLQKENIIDESGMPKERFSAEFPKEGPSILRIQQVVRGDSAAYFCASSPEGYPSGDTQYFGPGTRLTVL.

This clonotype was observed a few times. The J gene is TRBJ2-3, the V gene TRBV14; perhaps TRBD2 as D (6 bases). The CDR3 consists of 15 residues. Germline CDR1 reads SGHDN; CDR2 reads FVKESK. CDR3 coding DNA: TGTGCGTTTGGGCACCGGGGGATTGTGGCAGATACGCAGTATTTT. It specifies CAFGHRGIVADTQYF.

The chain recombines TRBV4-1 with TRBJ2-5; D is undetermined. The ends were cut back, 1 base at V and 5 bases at J, with 5 bases in the middle. Germline loops: CDR1 MGHRA, CDR2 YSYEKL. The CDR3 spans 12 residues. In nucleotides, the CDR3 is TGCGCCAGCAGCCAAGCCCCGGAGACCCAGTACTTC. Translating it yields CASSQAPETQYF.

The chain links TRBV20-1 to TRBJ1-5; TRBD1 agrees at 8 bases. The germline V gene has CDR1 DFQATT and CDR2 SNEGSKA (reference sequence). The CDR3 spans 17 residues. J was trimmed by 3 bases and V by 0 bases; bases with no gene match: 10. CDR3 DNA sequence: TGCAGTGCTAGAGATTCCGCAGGGGGCGCGTTCAATCAGCCCCAGCATTTT. Its protein is CSARDSAGGAFNQPQHF.

CDR3 DNA sequence: TGTGCCAACAATCGAGGGGTAACCGGGGAGCTGTTTTTT. This codes for CANNRGVTGELFF. The gene calls are TRBV2 and TRBJ2-2; the D call may be TRBD1 or TRBD2 (5 bases each). V dropped 10 bases and J dropped 5 bases, with 14 bases sitting between them. The germline V gene has CDR1 SNHLY and CDR2 FYNNEI. The CDR3 length is 13 residues.

In its sample, this clonotype was seen a few times. J is TRBJ2-7 and V is TRBV5-1, with D maybe TRBD2 (5 bases). Trimming took 4 bases from V and 2 from J, leaving 19 bases between them. The CDR3 loop spans 16 amino acids. Germline V gene data show CDR1 as SGHRS and CDR2 as YFSETQ. The CDR3 DNA reads TGCGCCAGCAGCAATCCGTACCGGACGGGGACCTACGAGCAGTACTTC. Encoded protein: CASSNPYRTGTYEQYF.

This clonotype was seen more than once but under ten times. The chain employs TRBV9 and TRBJ2-2; a weak D match, TRBD1 (6 bases). Per germline, CDR1 SGDLS and CDR2 YYNGEE. V lost 3 bases and J 6 bases, leaving 12 bases between the germline ends. The CDR3 covers 14 residues. The CDR3 DNA reads as TGTGCCAGCAGCGAGCCCAGGGGTTCCGGGGAGCTGTTTTTT. It is translated as CASSEPRGSGELFF. Using reference TRBV9 and TRBJ2-2 for the parts outside the CDR3, the full variable domain is DSGVTQTPKHLITATGQRVTLRCSPRSGDLSVYWYQQSLDQGLQFLIQYYNGEERAKGNILERFSAQQFPDLHSELNLSSLELGDSALYFCASSEPRGSGELFFGEGSRLTVL.

This clonotype was seen only a few times. The chain links TRBV12-3 or TRBV12-4 to TRBJ2-3; no clear D. Between the trimmed V and J ends, which lost 7 bases and 4 bases, there was a span of 21 bases. The CDR3 is 16 amino acids. This chain's CDR3 is CASTLTGRADSDTQYF. CDR3 coding DNA: TGTGCCAGCACCCTCACCGGACGGGCGGATTCAGATACGCAGTATTTT.

This clonotype showed up just a few times. V and J are TRBV9 and TRBJ2-7; 10 nucleotides match TRBD2. Germline CDR1 and CDR2: SGDLS and YYNGEE. CDR3 length equals 15 residues. With V trimmed by 0 bases and J by 2 bases, 2 bases remained unmatched. The CDR3 is CASSVASGSAYEQYF. In nucleotides, the CDR3 is TGTGCCAGCAGCGTAGCTAGCGGGAGTGCCTACGAGCAGTACTTC. Combining the CDR3 with reference TRBV9 and TRBJ2-7 gives the whole variable domain DSGVTQTPKHLITATGQRVTLRCSPRSGDLSVYWYQQSLDQGLQFLIQYYNGEERAKGNILERFSAQQFPDLHSELNLSSLELGDSALYFCASSVASGSAYEQYFGPGTRLTVT.

This clonotype showed up just a few times. V usage is TRBV11-2 and J usage is TRBJ2-1; no clear D. The germline CDR1 and CDR2 sequences are SGHAT and FQNNGV. The ends were cut back, 1 base at V and 1 base at J, with 11 bases in the middle. This CDR3 region has 16 residues. The CDR3 is CASSLGARRSYNEQFF. DNA for the CDR3: TGTGCCAGCAGCTTAGGGGCGCGCCGGTCCTACAATGAGCAGTTCTTC. Complete variable domain (other parts from reference TRBV11-2 and TRBJ2-1): EAGVAQSPRYKIIEKRQSVAFWCNPISGHATLYWYQQILGQGPKLLIQFQNNGVVDDSQLPKDRFSAERLKGVDSTLKIQPAKLEDSAVYLCASSLGARRSYNEQFFGPGTRLTVL.

This clonotype was counted only a few times. The V call is TRBV10-3, the J call TRBJ2-1, with TRBD2 identical over 12 bases. V was clipped by 4 bases and J by 3 bases; unmatched bases: 4. CDR1 and CDR2 (germline): ENHRY, SYGVKD. The length of the CDR3 is 16 residues. The DNA of the CDR3 is TGTGCCATCAGTGGGGTGACTAGCGGGGGCTACAATGAGCAGTTCTTC. It encodes CAISGVTSGGYNEQFF.

The V and J genes are TRBV9 and TRBJ2-2; 14 bases match TRBD2. The CDR3 covers 18 residues. Losses at the gene ends were 2 bases for V and 6 bases for J; bases not matched to a gene: 9. Germline values: CDR1 SGDLS, CDR2 YYNGEE. The CDR3 DNA reads as TGTGCCAGCAGCGTGACCACGGGACTAGCGGGAGTGGCCGGGGAGCTGTTTTTT. Protein sequence: CASSVTTGLAGVAGELFF.

This chain uses TRBV7-6 with TRBJ2-7; 9 bases align to TRBD2. CDR3 length: 15 amino acids. The germline CDR1 and CDR2 sequences are SGHVS and FNYEAQ. J gave up 6 bases and V 0 bases, and 6 bases lay outside the gene matches. The CDR3 coding sequence is TGTGCCAGCAGCTTAGCGGGCGGGAGGGCGTCCGAGCAGTACTTC. It encodes CASSLAGGRASEQYF.

The chain recombines TRBV14 with TRBJ2-7, with a possible D match to TRBD2 (6 bases). The germline gives CDR1 SGHDN, CDR2 FVKESK. The V end was cut by 2 bases, the J end by 2 bases, with 7 bases between. The CDR3 totals 13 residues. The DNA for the CDR3 is TGTGCCAGCAGCCAATGGAGGGCCTACGAGCAGTACTTC. As protein: CASSQWRAYEQYF. Based on the CDR3 plus reference TRBV14 and TRBJ2-7, the full variable domain is EAGVTQFPSHSVIEKGQTVTLRCDPISGHDNLYWYRRVMGKEIKFLLHFVKESKQDESGMPNNRFLAERTGGTYSTLKVQPAELEDSGVYFCASSQWRAYEQYFGPGTRLTVT.

This chain connects TRBV20-1 to TRBJ2-1; 11 positions match TRBD1. The CDR3 covers 15 residues. J gave up 8 bases and V 0 bases, and 6 bases lay outside the gene matches. Germline V gene sequence: CDR1 DFQATT, CDR2 SNEGSKA (reference sequence). CDR3 protein: CSARDHGTGGHEQFF. CDR3 sequence (DNA): TGCAGTGCTAGAGATCACGGGACAGGGGGTCATGAGCAGTTCTTC.